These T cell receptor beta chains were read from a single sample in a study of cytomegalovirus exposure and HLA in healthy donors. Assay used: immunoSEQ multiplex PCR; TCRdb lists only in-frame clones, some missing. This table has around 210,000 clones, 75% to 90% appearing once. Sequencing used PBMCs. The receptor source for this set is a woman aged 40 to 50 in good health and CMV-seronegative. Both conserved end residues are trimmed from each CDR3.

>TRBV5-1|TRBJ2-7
ASSLAAQGDYADEQY
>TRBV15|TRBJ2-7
ATRAGPTSVSYEQY
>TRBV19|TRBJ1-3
ASSAQQGAGDSGNTIY
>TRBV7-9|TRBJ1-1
ASRIAGIEAF
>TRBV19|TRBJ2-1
ASRAGDLYNEQF
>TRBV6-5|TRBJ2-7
ASSSPRQGAYEQY
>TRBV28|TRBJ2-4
ASSPLLLAGGTKNIQY
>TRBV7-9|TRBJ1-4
ASSQAGFDEKLF
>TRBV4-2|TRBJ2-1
ASSPGDANNEQF
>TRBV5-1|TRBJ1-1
ASSLITVTEAF
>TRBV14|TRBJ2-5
ASSPSRIITQY
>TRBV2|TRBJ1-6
ASSGRTGVNSPLH
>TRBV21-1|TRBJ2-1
ASSLGGGLAHDEQF
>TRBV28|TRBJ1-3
ASSSQGAGNTIY
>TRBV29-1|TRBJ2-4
SVEWTGANIQY
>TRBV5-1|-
ASSLRSSGSYEQY
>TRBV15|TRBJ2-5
ATSLGGLAGYQETQY
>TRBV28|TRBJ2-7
ASSPRDLVILEQY
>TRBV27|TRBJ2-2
ASSNRGGELF
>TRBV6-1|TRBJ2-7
ASSEWVAGNYEQY
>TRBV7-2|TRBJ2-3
ASSFQSSRTDTQY
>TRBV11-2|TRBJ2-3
ASSPRQGASTDTQY
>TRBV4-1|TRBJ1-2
ASSPHVTGNYGYT
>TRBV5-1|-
ASSSGGAQGSPYEQY
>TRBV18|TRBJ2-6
ASSPPTGGVGANVLT
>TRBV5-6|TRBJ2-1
ASSLGQGAGNEQF
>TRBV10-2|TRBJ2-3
ASTRLAGGKVGASTQY
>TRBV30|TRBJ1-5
AWSTGFHGNQPQH
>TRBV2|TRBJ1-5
ASSGTGGSNQPQH
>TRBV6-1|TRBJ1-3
ASSGGRGSGNTIY
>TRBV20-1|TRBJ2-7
SGVGDYEQY
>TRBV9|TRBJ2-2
ASSVEAGGLAGELF
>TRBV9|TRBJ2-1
ASSVESGRAGEQF
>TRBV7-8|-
ASSLNQVRGGRPYEQY
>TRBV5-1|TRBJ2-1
ASSLWTGKYEQF
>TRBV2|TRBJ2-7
ASRRLLSGSSYEQY
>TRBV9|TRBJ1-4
ASSGETSNEKLF
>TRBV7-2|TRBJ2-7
ASSTGQGYEQY
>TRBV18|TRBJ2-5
ASSPGQGAETQY
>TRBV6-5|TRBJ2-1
ASSYGTGVYNEQF
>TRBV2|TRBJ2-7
ASSARTVVYEQY
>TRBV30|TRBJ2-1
AWSQVAGAMQF
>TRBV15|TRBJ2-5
ATSRVRGKKETQY
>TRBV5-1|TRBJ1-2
ASRRIPGQLYGYT
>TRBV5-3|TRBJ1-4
ARSLSVTNEKLF
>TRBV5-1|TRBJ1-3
ASSPGTISGNTIY
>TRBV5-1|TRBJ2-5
ASSPAVAQETQY
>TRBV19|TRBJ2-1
ASSSGGLAGYNEQF
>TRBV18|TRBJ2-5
ASSPPASGFQETQY
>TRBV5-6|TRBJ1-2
ASRKTGGSYGYT
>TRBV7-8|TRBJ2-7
ASSLRRVGLVEQY
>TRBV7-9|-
ASSLVGGTETQY
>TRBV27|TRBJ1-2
ASSSLVGLENYGYT